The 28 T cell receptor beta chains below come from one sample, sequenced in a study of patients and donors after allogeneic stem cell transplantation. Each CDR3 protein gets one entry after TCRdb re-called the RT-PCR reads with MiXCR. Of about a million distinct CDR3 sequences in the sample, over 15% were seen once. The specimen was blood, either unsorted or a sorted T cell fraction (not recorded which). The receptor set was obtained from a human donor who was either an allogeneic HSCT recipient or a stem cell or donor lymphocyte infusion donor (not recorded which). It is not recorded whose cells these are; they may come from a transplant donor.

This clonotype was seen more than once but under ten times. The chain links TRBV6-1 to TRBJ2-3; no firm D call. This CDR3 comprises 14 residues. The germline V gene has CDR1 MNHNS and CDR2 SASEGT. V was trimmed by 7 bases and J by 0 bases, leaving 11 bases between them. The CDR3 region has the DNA TGTGCCAGCACCCTGTCATATAGCACAGATACGCAGTATTTT. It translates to CASTLSYSTDTQYF.

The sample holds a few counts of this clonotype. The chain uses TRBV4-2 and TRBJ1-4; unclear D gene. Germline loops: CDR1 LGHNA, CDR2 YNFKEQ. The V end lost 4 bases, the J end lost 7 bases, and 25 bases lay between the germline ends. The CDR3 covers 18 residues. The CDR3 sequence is CASSLAHNSLKYGEKLFF. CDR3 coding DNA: TGTGCCAGCAGCCTAGCACACAACTCACTAAAATATGGTGAAAAACTGTTTTTT.

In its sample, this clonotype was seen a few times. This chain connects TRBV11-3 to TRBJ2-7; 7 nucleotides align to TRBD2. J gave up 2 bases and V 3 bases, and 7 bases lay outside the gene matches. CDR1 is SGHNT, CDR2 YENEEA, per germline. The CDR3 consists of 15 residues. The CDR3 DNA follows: TGTGCCAGCAGCTTCCAACTAGCGCCAACCTACGAGCAGTACTTC. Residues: CASSFQLAPTYEQYF.

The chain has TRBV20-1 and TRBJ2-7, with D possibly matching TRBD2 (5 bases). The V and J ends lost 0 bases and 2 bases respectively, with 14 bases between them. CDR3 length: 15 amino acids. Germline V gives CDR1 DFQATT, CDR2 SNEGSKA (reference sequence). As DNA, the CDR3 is TGCAGTGCTAGAGAGGCGGACTCTCCAACCTACGAGCAGTACTTC. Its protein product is CSAREADSPTYEQYF.

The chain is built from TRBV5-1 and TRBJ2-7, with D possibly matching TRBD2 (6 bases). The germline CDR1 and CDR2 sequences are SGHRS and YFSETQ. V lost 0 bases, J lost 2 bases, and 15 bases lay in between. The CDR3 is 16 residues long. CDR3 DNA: TGCGCCAGCAGCTTGGGTGGCGGTAGCGGAACCTACGAGCAGTACTTC. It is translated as CASSLGGGSGTYEQYF.

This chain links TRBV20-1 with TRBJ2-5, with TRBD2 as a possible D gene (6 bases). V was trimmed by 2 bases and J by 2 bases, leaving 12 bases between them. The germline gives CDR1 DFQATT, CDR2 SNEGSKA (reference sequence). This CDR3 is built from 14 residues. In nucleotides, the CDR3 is TGCAGTGCTAGACGGGACTCGAAACAAGAGACCCAGTACTTC. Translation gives CSARRDSKQETQYF.

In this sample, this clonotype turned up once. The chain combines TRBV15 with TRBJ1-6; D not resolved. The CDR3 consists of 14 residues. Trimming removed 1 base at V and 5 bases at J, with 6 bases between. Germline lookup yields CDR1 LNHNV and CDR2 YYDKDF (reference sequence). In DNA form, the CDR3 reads TGTGCCACCAGCAGAGTTGAGAATAATTCACCCCTCCACTTT. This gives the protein CATSRVENNSPLHF.

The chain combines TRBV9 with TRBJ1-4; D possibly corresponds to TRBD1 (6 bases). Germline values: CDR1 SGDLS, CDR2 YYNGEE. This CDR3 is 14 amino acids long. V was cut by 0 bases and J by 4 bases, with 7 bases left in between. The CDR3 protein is CASSVGRGNEKLFF. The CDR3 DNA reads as TGTGCCAGCAGCGTAGGCAGGGGTAATGAAAAACTGTTTTTT.

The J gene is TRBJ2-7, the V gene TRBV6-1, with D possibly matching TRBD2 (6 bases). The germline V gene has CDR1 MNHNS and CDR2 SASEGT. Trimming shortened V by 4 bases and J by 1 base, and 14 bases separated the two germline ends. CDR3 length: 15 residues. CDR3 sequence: CASSGPGLQSYEQYF. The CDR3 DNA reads TGTGCCAGCAGTGGCCCGGGACTCCAATCCTACGAGCAGTACTTC.

CDR3 loop: CASVSPNTGELFF. CDR3 sequence (DNA): TGTGCCAGCGTCTCACCGAACACCGGGGAGCTGTTTTTT. The chain combines TRBV6-1 with TRBJ2-2, with no clear D. V shed 8 bases and J shed 0 bases, with 7 bases lying between them. The CDR3 is 13 amino acids. The germline V gene has CDR1 MNHNS and CDR2 SASEGT.

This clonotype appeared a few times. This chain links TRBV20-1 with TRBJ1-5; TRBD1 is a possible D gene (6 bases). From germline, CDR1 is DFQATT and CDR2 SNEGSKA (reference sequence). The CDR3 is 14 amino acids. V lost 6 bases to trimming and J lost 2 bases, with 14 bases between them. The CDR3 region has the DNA TGCAGTGCGCACAGGGAGGTGGGCAATCAGCCCCAGCATTTT. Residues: CSAHREVGNQPQHF.

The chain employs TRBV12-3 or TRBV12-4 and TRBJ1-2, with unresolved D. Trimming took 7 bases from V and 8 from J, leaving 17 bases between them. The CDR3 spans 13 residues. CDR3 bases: TGTGCCAGCACCCCCAGTCCCCGAGGGGGCTACACCTTC. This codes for CASTPSPRGGYTF.

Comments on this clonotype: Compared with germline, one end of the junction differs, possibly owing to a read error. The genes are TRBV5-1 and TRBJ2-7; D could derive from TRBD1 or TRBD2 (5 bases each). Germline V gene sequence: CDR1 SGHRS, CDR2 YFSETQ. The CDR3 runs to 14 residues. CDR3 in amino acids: CTSSFALGDYEQYF. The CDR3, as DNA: TGCACCAGCAGCTTCGCTTTGGGGGACTACGAGCAGTACTTC. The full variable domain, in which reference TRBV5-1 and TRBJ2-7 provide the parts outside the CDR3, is KAGVTQTPRYLIKTRGQQVTLSCSPISGHRSVSWYQQTPGQGLQFLFEYFSETQRNKGNFPGRFSGRQFSNSRSEMNVSTLELGDSALYLCTSSFALGDYEQYFGPGTRLTVT.

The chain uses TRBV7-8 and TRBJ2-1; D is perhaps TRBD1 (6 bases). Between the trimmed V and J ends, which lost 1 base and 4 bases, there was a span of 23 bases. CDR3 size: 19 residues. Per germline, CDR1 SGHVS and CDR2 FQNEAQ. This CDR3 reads CASSLGPLFGQGPYNEQFF. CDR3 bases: TGTGCCAGCAGCTTAGGCCCCCTCTTTGGGCAGGGGCCTTACAATGAGCAGTTCTTC.

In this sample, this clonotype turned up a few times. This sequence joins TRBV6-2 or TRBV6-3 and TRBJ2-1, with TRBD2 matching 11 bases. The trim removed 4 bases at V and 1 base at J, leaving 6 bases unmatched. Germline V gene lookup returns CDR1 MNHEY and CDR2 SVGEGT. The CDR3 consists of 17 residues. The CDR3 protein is CASSWRLAGPSYNEQFF. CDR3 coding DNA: TGTGCCAGCAGTTGGCGACTAGCGGGGCCTTCCTACAATGAGCAGTTCTTC.

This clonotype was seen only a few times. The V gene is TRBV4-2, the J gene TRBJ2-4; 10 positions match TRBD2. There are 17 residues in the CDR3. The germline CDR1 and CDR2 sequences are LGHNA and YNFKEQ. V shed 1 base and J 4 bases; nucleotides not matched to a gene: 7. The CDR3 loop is CASSQVGGAGGKNIQYF. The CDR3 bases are TGTGCCAGCAGCCAAGTTGGGGGAGCGGGGGGGAAAAACATTCAGTACTTC.

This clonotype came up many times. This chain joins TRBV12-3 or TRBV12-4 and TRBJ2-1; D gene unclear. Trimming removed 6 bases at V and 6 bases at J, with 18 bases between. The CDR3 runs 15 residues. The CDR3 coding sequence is TGTGCCAGCAGCCACGACACAAGAAGTACCAATGAGCAGTTCTTC. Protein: CASSHDTRSTNEQFF.

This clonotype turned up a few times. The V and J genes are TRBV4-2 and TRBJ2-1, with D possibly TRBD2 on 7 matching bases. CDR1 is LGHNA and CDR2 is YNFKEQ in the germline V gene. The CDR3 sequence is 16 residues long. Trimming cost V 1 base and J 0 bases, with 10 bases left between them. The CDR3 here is CASSQGGGLSYNEQFF. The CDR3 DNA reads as TGTGCCAGCAGCCAAGGGGGGGGCCTCTCCTACAATGAGCAGTTCTTC.

The CDR3 is CASSDRRNSNQPQHF. Here the CDR3 DNA reads TGTGCCAGCTCGGACAGACGGAATAGCAATCAGCCCCAGCATTTT. This sequence joins TRBV2 and TRBJ1-5; D possibly corresponds to TRBD1 (6 bases). Germline V lookup: CDR1 SNHLY, CDR2 FYNNEI. V was clipped by 8 bases and J by 0 bases, with 14 bases between them. This CDR3 spans 15 amino acids.

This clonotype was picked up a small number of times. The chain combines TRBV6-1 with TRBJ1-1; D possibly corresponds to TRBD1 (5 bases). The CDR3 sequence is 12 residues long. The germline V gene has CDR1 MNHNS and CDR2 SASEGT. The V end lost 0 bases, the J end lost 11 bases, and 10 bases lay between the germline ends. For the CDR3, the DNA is TGTGCCAGCAGTGAAGCGGGGGATACGGCTTTCTTT. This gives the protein CASSEAGDTAFF.

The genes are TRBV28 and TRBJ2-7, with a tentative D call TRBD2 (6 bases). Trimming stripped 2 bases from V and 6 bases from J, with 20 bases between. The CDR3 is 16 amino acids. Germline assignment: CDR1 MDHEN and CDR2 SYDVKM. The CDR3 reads CASSLPAPGTPSEQYF. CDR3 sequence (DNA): TGTGCCAGCAGTTTACCCGCCCCCGGGACTCCCTCCGAGCAGTACTTC.

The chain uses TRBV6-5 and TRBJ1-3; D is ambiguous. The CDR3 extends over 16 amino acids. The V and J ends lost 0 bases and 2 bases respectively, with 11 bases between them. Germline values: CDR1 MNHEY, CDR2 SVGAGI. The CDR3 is CASSYSRTKPGNTIYF. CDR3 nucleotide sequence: TGTGCCAGCAGTTACTCGAGAACGAAACCTGGAAACACCATATATTTT.

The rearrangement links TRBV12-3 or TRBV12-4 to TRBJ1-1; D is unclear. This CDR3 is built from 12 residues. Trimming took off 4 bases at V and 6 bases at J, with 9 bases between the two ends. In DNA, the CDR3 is TGTGCCAGCAGTTCGGATGTCGCTGAAGCTTTCTTT. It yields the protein CASSSDVAEAFF.

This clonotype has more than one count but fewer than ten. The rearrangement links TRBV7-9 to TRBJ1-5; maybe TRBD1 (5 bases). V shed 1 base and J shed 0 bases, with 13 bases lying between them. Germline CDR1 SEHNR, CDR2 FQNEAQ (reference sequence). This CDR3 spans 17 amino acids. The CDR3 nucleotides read TGTGCCAGCAGCTTAGTATTGTCAGGGCTTAGCAATCAGCCCCAGCATTTT. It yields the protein CASSLVLSGLSNQPQHF.

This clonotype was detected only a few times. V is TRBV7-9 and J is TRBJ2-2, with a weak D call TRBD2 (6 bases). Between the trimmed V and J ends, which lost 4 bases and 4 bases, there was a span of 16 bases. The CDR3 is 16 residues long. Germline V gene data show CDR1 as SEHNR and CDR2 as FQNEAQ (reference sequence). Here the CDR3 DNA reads TGTGCCAGCAGCTCGCGAGAGGGACTCCTCACCGGGGAGCTGTTTTTT. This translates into CASSSREGLLTGELFF.

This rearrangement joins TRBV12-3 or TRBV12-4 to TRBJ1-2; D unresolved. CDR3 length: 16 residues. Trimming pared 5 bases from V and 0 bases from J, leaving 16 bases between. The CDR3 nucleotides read TGTGCCAGCAGTCTGGGCCAAAAAAAAGCTAACTATGGCTACACCTTC. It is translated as CASSLGQKKANYGYTF.

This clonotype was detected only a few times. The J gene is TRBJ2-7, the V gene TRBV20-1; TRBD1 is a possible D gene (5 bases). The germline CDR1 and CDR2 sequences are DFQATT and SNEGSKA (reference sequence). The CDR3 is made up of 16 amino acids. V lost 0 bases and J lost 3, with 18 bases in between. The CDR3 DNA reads TGCAGTGCTAGAGATCGTAGGGGTCCCGATTACTACGAGCAGTACTTC. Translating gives CSARDRRGPDYYEQYF.

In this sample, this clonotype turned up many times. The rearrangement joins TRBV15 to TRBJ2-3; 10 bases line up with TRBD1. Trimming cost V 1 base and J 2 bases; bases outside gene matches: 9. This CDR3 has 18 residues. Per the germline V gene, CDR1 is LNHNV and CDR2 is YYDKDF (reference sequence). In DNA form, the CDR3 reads TGTGCCACCAGCAGAGGAAAAGCCGGGACAGGGGTCACAGATACGCAGTATTTT. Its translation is CATSRGKAGTGVTDTQYF.